This TCR beta chain was captured in a study of cytomegalovirus exposure and HLA in healthy donors. Overall study: T cells numbering around 190 million yielded around 120 million unique TCR beta sequences in an earlier analysis. Study results and caveats: According to the study, 150 to 200 TCR beta chains were cytomegalovirus-associated. A prior analysis recorded that most TCR beta V segments were productive about 87% or about 30% of the time. TCR beta sequences reportedly predicted most subjects' HLA-A and HLA-B alleles accurately.

PCR employed 60 Vbeta and 13 Jbeta primers. Sequenced by immunoSEQ multiplex PCR; TCRdb stores in-frame clones only, minus some. Of 150,000 or so clones in the sample, over 75% are singletons; the top ten hold roughly 1.4%. Germline V lookup: CDR1 ENHRY, CDR2 SYGVKD. V dropped 2 bases and J dropped 3; count of bases not matched to a gene: 0. The CDR3 totals 14 residues. A word on this clone: Its antigen is not identified.

The sample comprised PBMCs. The receptor's source is a woman aged 25 to 45 in good health and CMV-seronegative. This rearrangement joins TRBV10-3 to TRBJ2-3; 9 bases are a match to TRBD1. CDR3 sequence (DNA): TGTGCCATCAGTGAGGACAGGGGGACAGATACGCAGTATTTT. This gives the protein CAISEDRGTDTQYF.